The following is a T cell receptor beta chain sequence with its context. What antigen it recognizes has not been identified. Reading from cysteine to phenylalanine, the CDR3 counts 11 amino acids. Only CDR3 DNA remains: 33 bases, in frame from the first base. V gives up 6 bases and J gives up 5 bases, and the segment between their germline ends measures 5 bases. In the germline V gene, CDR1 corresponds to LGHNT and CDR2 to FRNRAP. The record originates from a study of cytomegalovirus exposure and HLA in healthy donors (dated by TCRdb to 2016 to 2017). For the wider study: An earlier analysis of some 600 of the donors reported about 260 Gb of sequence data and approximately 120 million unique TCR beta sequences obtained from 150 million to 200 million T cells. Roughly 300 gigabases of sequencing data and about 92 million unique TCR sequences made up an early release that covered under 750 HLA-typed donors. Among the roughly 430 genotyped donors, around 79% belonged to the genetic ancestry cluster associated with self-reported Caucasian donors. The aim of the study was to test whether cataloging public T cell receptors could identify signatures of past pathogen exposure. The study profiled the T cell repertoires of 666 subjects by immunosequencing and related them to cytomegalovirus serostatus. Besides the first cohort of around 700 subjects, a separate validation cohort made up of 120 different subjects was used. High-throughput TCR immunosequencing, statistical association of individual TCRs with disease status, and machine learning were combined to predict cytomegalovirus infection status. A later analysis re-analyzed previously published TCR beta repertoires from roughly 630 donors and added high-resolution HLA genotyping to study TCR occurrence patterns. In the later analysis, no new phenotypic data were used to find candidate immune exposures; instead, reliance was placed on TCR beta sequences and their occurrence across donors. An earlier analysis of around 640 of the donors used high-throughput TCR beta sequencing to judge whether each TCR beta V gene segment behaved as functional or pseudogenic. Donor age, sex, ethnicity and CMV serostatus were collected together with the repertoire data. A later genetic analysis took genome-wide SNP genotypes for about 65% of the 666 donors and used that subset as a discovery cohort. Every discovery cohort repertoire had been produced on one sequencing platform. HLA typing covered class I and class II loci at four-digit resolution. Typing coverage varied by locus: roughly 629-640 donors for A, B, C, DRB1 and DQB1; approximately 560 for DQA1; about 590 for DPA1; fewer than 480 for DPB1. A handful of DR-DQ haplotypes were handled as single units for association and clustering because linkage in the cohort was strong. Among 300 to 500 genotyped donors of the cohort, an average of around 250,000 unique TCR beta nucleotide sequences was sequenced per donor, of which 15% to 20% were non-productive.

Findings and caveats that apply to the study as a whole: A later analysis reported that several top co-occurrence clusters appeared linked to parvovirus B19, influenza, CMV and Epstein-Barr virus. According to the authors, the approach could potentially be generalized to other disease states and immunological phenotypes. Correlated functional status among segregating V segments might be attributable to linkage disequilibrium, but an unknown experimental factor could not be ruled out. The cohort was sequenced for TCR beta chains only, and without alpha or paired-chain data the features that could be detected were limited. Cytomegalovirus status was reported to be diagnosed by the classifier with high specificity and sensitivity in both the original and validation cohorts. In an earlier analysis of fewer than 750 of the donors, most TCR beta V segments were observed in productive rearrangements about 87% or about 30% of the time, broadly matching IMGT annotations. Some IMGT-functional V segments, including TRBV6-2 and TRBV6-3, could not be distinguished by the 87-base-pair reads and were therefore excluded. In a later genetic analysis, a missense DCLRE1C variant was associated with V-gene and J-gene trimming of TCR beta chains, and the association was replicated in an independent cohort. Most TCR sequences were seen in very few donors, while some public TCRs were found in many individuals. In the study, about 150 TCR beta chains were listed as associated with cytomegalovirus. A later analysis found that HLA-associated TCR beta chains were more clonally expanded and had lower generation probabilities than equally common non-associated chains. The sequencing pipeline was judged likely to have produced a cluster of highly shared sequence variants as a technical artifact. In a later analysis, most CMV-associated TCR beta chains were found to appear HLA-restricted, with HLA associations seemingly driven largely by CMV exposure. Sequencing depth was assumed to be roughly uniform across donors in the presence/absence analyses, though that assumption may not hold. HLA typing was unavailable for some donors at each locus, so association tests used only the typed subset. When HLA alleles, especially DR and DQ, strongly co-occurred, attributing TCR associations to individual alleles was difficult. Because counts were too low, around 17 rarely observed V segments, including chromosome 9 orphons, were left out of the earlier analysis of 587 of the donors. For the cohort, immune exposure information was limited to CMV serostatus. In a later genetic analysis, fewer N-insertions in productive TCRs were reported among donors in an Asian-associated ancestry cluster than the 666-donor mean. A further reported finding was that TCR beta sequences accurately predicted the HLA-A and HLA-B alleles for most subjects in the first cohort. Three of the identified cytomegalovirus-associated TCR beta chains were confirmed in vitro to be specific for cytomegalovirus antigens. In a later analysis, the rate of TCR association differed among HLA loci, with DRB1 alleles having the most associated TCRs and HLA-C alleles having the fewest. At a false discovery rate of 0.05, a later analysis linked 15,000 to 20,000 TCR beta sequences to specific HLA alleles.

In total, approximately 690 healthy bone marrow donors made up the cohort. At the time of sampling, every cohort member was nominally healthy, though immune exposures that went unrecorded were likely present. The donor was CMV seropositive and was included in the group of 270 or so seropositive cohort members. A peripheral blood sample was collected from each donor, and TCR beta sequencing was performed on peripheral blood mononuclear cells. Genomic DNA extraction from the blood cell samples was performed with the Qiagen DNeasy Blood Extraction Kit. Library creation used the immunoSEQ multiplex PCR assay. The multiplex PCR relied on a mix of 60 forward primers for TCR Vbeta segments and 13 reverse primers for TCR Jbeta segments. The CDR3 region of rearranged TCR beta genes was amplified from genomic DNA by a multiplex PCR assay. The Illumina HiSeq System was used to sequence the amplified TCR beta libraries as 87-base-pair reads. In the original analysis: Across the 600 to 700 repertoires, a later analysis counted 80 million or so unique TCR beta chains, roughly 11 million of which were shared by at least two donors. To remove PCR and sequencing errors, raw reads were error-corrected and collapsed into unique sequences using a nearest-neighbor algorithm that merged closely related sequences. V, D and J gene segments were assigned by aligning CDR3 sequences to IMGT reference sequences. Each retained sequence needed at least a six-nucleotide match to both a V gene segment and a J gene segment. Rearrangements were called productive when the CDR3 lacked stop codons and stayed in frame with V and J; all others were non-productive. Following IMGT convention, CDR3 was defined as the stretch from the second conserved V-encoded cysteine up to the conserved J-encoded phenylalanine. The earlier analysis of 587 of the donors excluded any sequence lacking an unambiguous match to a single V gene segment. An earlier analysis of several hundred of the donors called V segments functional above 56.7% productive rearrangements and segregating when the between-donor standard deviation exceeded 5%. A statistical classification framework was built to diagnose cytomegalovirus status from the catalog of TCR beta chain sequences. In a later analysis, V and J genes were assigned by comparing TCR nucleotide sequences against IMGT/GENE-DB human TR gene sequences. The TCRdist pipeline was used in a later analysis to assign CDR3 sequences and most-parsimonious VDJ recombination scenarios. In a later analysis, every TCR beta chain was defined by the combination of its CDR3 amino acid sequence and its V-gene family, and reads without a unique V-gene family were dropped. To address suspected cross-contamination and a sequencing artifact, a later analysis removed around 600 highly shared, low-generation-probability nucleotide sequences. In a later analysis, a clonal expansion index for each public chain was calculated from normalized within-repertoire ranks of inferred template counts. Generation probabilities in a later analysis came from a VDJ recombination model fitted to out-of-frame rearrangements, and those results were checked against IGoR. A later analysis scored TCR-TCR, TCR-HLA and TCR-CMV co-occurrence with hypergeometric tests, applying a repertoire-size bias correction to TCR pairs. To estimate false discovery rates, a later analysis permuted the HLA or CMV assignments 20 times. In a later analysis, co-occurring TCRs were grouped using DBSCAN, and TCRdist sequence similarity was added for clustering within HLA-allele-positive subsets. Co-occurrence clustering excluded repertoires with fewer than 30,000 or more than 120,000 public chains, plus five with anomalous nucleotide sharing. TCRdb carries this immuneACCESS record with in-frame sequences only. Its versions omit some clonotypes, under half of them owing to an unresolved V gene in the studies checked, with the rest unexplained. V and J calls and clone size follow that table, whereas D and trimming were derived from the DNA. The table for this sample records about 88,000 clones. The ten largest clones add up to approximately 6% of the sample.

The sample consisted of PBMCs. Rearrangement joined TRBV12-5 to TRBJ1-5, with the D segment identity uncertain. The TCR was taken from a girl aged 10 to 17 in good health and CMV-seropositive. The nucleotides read TGTGCTAGTGGCCGGGATCAGCCCCAGCATTTT. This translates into CASGRDQPQHF.